The next 19 T cell receptor beta chains were all read from a single sample in a study of tumor-infiltrating lymphocytes in primary liver carcinoma. Each 20-30 mg portion of unsorted bulk tissue served as the source for co-extraction of RNA and DNA. The researchers produced TCR beta cDNA from around 0.5 ug total RNA with a constant-region primer. A slightly modified ARM-PCR protocol with three nested multiplex PCR rounds produced these TCR beta libraries. PCR rounds one and two used TRBV1-TRBV30 forward primers with a C-beta reverse primer for 10 cycles each. Each CDR3 protein gets one entry after TCRdb re-called the multiplex PCR reads with MiXCR. The sample holds 95,000 to 150,000 distinct CDR3 sequences, 55% to 75% seen once. Specimen: liver tumor tissue from sampling region 3. Described subset: tumor region T3, left-lateral pole. The receptor set was obtained from a woman aged 55-69 years with primary liver carcinoma and hepatitis B virus infection.

This clonotype was observed at least ten times. The CDR3: CASSLGLAGSYNEQFF. Here the CDR3 DNA reads TGTGCCAGCAGCTTGGGCCTAGCGGGGTCCTACAATGAGCAGTTCTTC. V is TRBV5-5 and J is TRBJ2-1; 9 bases are shared with TRBD2. The trim removed 0 bases at V and 1 base at J, leaving 2 bases unmatched. The germline CDR1 and CDR2 sequences are SGHKS and YYEKEE (reference sequence). The CDR3 covers 16 residues.

As for this clonotype: Just one base apart from a much larger clone, this may be a read error. The CDR3 spells CASSGGSSNEPQHF. The DNA for the CDR3 is TGTGCCAGCAGTGGGGGCTCGAGCAATGAGCCCCAGCATTTT. V usage is TRBV2 and J usage is TRBJ1-5, with a weak D call TRBD1 (5 bases). The germline V gene encodes CDR1 SNHLY and CDR2 FYNNEI. This CDR3 contains 14 residues.

This clonotype has a handful of counts. This chain uses TRBV18 with TRBJ2-7; 10 nucleotides align to TRBD2. CDR3 length: 22 residues. CDR1 is KGHSH and CDR2 is LQKENI in the germline V gene. Germline trimming cut 0 bases from V and 2 bases from J; bases unmatched to any gene: 22. CDR3 in amino acids: CASSPPSKGFDLSGRPTYEQYF. CDR3 nucleotide sequence: TGTGCCAGCTCACCACCGTCAAAGGGATTCGATCTTAGCGGGAGGCCCACCTACGAGCAGTACTTC.

This clonotype was seen many times. The V and J genes are TRBV5-6 and TRBJ1-2, with TRBD1 matching over 9 bases. The germline V gene encodes CDR1 SGHDT and CDR2 YYEEEE. J lost 3 bases, V lost 4 bases, and 13 bases had no gene match. The CDR3 consists of 17 residues. CDR3 sequence reads: CASSIFNRDREDYGYTF. CDR3 in DNA: TGTGCCAGCAGCATTTTCAACCGGGACAGGGAGGACTATGGCTACACCTTC.

This clonotype was picked up a small number of times. This may arise from a read error, as a much more abundant clone is one base away. V and J are TRBV12-3 or TRBV12-4 and TRBJ2-6; 10 bases are shared with TRBD1. The V and J ends lost 8 bases and 8 bases, in that order; junction bases with no gene match: 9. The CDR3 contains 15 residues. DNA for the CDR3: TGTGCCAGCTGTGTGACAGGGGGCCGATCCAACGTCCTGACTTTC. Translating it yields CASCVTGGRSNVLTF.

By its share, this clonotype is medium-sized. The V gene is TRBV6-1, the J gene TRBJ1-1; D is possibly TRBD1 (5 bases). CDR1 MNHNS and CDR2 SASEGT come from the germline V gene. The CDR3 consists of 13 residues. The ends were cut back, 8 bases at V and 1 base at J, with 11 bases in the middle. DNA for the CDR3: TGTGCCAGCGGTGCCAGGGAGAACACTGAAGCTTTCTTT. Its translation: CASGARENTEAFF.

This clonotype was recorded a few times. The V call is TRBV21-1, the J call TRBJ2-7; the D call TRBD1 from the table was never checked on the DNA. TRBV21-1 is noted as a pseudogene. This CDR3 region has 14 residues. The DNA of the CDR3 is TGTGCCAGCAGCAAGTTTCGGGGGACCTACGAGCAGTACTTC. Amino acids: CASSKFRGTYEQYF.

This clonotype appeared a few times. V and J are TRBV20-1 and TRBJ2-5, with 11 bases that match TRBD2. This CDR3 is built from 15 residues. V gave up 3 bases and J gave up 2 bases; unmatched junction bases: 5. CDR1 is DFQATT, CDR2 SNEGSKA, per germline (reference sequence). Here the CDR3 DNA reads TGCAGTGCTAGGGGACTAGCGGAGCCACAAGAGACCCAGTACTTC. Its protein is CSARGLAEPQETQYF.

This clonotype showed up just once. The rearrangement links TRBV6-6 to TRBJ2-1; D is perhaps TRBD2 (5 bases). The germline gives CDR1 MNHNY, CDR2 SVGAGI (reference sequence). The ends were cut back, 6 bases at V and 5 bases at J, with 17 bases in the middle. This CDR3 spans 15 amino acids. The CDR3 DNA is TGTGCCAGCAGCTCCCCGGGAATGGTCGACAATGAGCAGTTCTTC. Protein: CASSSPGMVDNEQFF.

This clonotype was counted ten times or more. The chain joins TRBV5-1 to TRBJ2-5; TRBD1 or TRBD2 may be the D gene (5 bases each). This CDR3 region has 13 residues. With 4 bases removed from V and 1 base from J, the gap between germline ends came to 8 bases. Germline V lookup: CDR1 SGHRS, CDR2 YFSETQ. The CDR3 sequence is CASSPGAQETQYF. CDR3 DNA: TGCGCCAGCAGCCCCGGGGCCCAAGAGACCCAGTACTTC.

As regards this clonotype: A junction boundary mismatches the germline segment, possibly from a read error. The CDR3 DNA sequence: TGTGCCAGCAGCCCCTCCGATTTGAGGAGGAGCTCCTACCATGAGCAGTTCTTC. Its protein is CASSPSDLRRSSYHEQFF. This chain connects TRBV7-3 to TRBJ2-1, with D perhaps TRBD2 (5 bases). This CDR3 has 18 residues. The V gene's germline CDR1 is SGHTA and CDR2 FQGTGA.

The J gene is TRBJ2-3, the V gene TRBV20-1, with D tentatively TRBD2 (7 bases). Germline CDR1 and CDR2: DFQATT and SNEGSKA (reference sequence). Deletions cut 3 bases from V and 2 bases from J, with 18 bases between. This CDR3 has 16 residues. CDR3 sequence: CSARASGGAHTDTQYF. The CDR3 DNA sequence: TGCAGTGCTAGGGCCAGTGGGGGGGCCCACACAGATACGCAGTATTTT.

The chain joins TRBV11-1 to TRBJ2-1; D tentatively reads TRBD1 or TRBD2 (5 bases each). Per germline, CDR1 SGHAT and CDR2 FQDESV (reference sequence). V lost 5 bases and J 6 bases, leaving 20 bases between the germline ends. There are 16 residues in the CDR3. The CDR3 protein is CASSTGGAGRFNEQFF. As DNA, the CDR3 is TGTGCCAGCAGCACTGGAGGCGCAGGGCGTTTCAATGAGCAGTTCTTC.

Regarding this clonotype: The germline gene is not matched at one end of the junction; a read error may be the cause. The chain recombines TRBV10-1 with TRBJ2-2; maybe TRBD2 (5 bases). Germline values: CDR1 WNHNN, CDR2 SYGVQD (reference sequence). This CDR3 comprises 16 residues. CDR3 nucleotide sequence: TGCGCTAGCTGTGAGTTCGGCCCCGGGAACACCGTGGAGCTGTTTTTT. Encoded protein: CASCEFGPGNTVELFF.

The chain recombines TRBV7-9 with TRBJ1-2, with no clear D. The CDR3 is 15 amino acids. Trimming removed 11 bases at V and 4 bases at J, with 23 bases between. Germline-derived CDR1 and CDR2 are SEHNR and FQNEAQ (reference sequence). The CDR3 nucleotides read TGTGCCTGTAGCTTAGATTCAGCTCTGATCTATGGCTACACCTTC. It is translated as CACSLDSALIYGYTF.

Comment on this clonotype: Without the conserved terminal phenylalanine or tryptophan, this CDR3 likely stems from a read error. The V gene is TRBV11-2, the J gene TRBJ2-7; D could derive from TRBD1 or TRBD2 (6 bases each). The CDR3 loop spans 16 amino acids. V was pared by 1 base and J by 3 bases, with 16 bases between. The germline CDR1 and CDR2 sequences are SGHAT and FQNNGV. DNA for the CDR3: TGTGCCAGCAGCTTAGTGTCGGGGGCAGAAGGCTACGAGCAGTACCTC. Translated: CASSLVSGAEGYEQYL.

This clonotype showed up many times. The chain has TRBV10-3 and TRBJ2-1; unclear D gene. Germline CDR1 and CDR2: ENHRY and SYGVKD. The CDR3 has 15 amino acids. V was cut by 5 bases and J by 1 base, with 12 bases left in between. The CDR3 reads CAISQDAASYNEQFF. CDR3 in DNA: TGTGCCATCAGTCAGGACGCGGCATCCTACAATGAGCAGTTCTTC.

This clonotype was counted only a few times. The chain employs TRBV2 and TRBJ2-3; TRBD2 is a possible D gene (6 bases). CDR3 length equals 15 residues. V was trimmed by 6 bases and J by 4 bases, leaving 17 bases between them. Germline V lookup: CDR1 SNHLY, CDR2 FYNNEI. The CDR3 here is CASSHPGTPSDTQYF. The CDR3 bases are TGTGCCAGCAGCCATCCCGGGACTCCATCAGATACGCAGTATTTT.

This chain links TRBV28 with TRBJ2-1, with 12 positions matching TRBD2. V trimming: 4 bases; J trimming: 8 bases; junction bases outside the gene matches: 3. The germline gives CDR1 MDHEN, CDR2 SYDVKM. This CDR3 has 14 amino acids. The chain's CDR3 is CASSSLAGGDEQFF. CDR3 nucleotides: TGTGCCAGCAGTTCCCTAGCGGGAGGGGATGAGCAGTTCTTC.